These 22 T cell receptor beta chains came from one sample sequenced in a study of OX40 agonist ivuxolimab in advanced cancers. Using immunoSEQ multiplex PCR, the repertoire was profiled, and TCRdb retains in-frame clones only, with some absent. The data show some 81,000 clones, 75% to 85% seen once. The source material was CD4+ or CD8+ T cells sorted from blood, sampled in a trial of the OX40 agonist ivuxolimab. The receptors shown here come from an adult with an advanced solid tumor such as melanoma, head and neck, liver or kidney cancer.

In DNA form, the CDR3 reads TGTGCCAGCAGTTACTCTAACAGGGGCACTGAAGCTTTCTTT. Its translation: CASSYSNRGTEAFF. This chain links TRBV6-5 with TRBJ1-1; TRBD1 agrees at 7 bases. V shed 0 bases and J 4 bases; nucleotides not matched to a gene: 2. Per the germline V gene, CDR1 is MNHEY and CDR2 is SVGAGI. This CDR3 region has 14 residues.

The chain links TRBV11-1 to TRBJ1-4, with D tentatively TRBD1 (5 bases). V was trimmed by 3 bases and J by 8 bases, leaving 13 bases between them. The CDR3 is made up of 14 amino acids. The germline CDR1 and CDR2 sequences are SGHAT and FQDESV (reference sequence). CDR3 bases: TGTGCCAGCAGCTTTTCCGGGGCGGGCGAAAAACTGTTTTTT. Protein product: CASSFSGAGEKLFF.

The chain recombines TRBV4-2 with TRBJ2-7; D is perhaps TRBD1 or TRBD2 (5 bases each). This CDR3 is 17 amino acids long. The V gene lost 6 bases and the J gene lost 0 bases, with 21 bases spanning the gap. CDR1 is LGHNA and CDR2 is YNFKEQ in the germline V gene. CDR3 coding DNA: TGTGCCAGCAGGCGGACCCAAGGGACCTCCGTCTCCTACGAGCAGTACTTC. It translates to CASRRTQGTSVSYEQYF.

This chain uses TRBV18 with TRBJ2-5, with D possibly being TRBD1 (5 bases). V was trimmed by 2 bases and J by 11 bases, leaving 12 bases between them. The CDR3 runs to 12 residues. Germline CDR1 is KGHSH and CDR2 is LQKENI. The CDR3 spells CASSPAGQEQYF. CDR3 coding DNA: TGTGCCAGCTCACCAGCAGGGCAAGAGCAGTACTTC.

V and J are TRBV12-5 and TRBJ2-3; TRBD2 matches 12 bases. Germline lookup yields CDR1 LGHNT and CDR2 FRNRAP. The V and J ends lost 6 bases and 8 bases, in that order; junction bases with no gene match: 12. The CDR3 is made up of 16 amino acids. Written as DNA, the CDR3 is TGTGCTAGTGGGACTAGCGGGGGACCCATTTCGGGTACGCAGTATTTT. This encodes CASGTSGGPISGTQYF.

The chain is built from TRBV2 and TRBJ2-7, with 7 nucleotides matching TRBD1. CDR3 length: 13 residues. The V gene's germline CDR1 is SNHLY and CDR2 FYNNEI. Losses at the gene ends were 8 bases for V and 2 bases for J; bases not matched to a gene: 6. This CDR3 is CASAGQVAYEQYF. Written as DNA, the CDR3 is TGTGCCAGCGCAGGACAGGTGGCCTACGAGCAGTACTTC.

The chain employs TRBV18 and TRBJ1-4; D is uncertain. Germline V CDR1 and CDR2: KGHSH, LQKENI. The ends were cut back, 6 bases at V and 7 bases at J, with 12 bases in the middle. CDR3 length: 13 residues. The CDR3 DNA reads TGTGCCAGCTCCCCCGTGGAGGGTGAAAAACTGTTTTTT. The encoded protein is CASSPVEGEKLFF. Together with reference TRBV18 and TRBJ1-4, the CDR3 gives the full variable domain: NAGVMQNPRHLVRRRGQEARLRCSPMKGHSHVYWYRQLPEEGLKFMVYLQKENIIDESGMPKERFSAEFPKEGPSILRIQQVVRGDSAAYFCASSPVEGEKLFFGSGTQLSVL.

The chain links TRBV4-3 to TRBJ2-5; TRBD2 agrees at 8 bases. V dropped 0 bases and J dropped 7; count of bases not matched to a gene: 7. CDR1 is LGHNA, CDR2 YSLEER, per germline. There are 15 residues in the CDR3. CDR3 residues: CASSQDPSGGGTQYF. The DNA of the CDR3 is TGCGCCAGCAGCCAAGATCCAAGCGGGGGTGGGACCCAGTACTTC.

V usage is TRBV4-2 and J usage is TRBJ1-4; TRBD1 aligns across 9 bases. CDR3 length equals 15 residues. After removal of 1 base from V and 9 bases from J, the junction contained 6 bases not matched to a gene. The germline V gene encodes CDR1 LGHNA and CDR2 YNFKEQ. The CDR3, as DNA: TGTGCCAGCAGCCAAGGGGACAGGGAAGAGCAAAAACTGTTTTTT. Amino acid sequence: CASSQGDREEQKLFF.

This sequence joins TRBV2 and TRBJ1-3, with unresolved D. This CDR3 spans 12 amino acids. Trimming removed 5 bases from V and 5 bases from J, with 7 bases in between. The germline CDR1 and CDR2 sequences are SNHLY and FYNNEI. The CDR3 DNA is TGTGCCAGCAGTTCTAGTAGAAACACCATATATTTT. It encodes CASSSSRNTIYF.

The J gene is TRBJ2-1, the V gene TRBV5-4; TRBD2 matches at 15 bases. CDR1 SGHNT and CDR2 YYREEE come from the germline V gene (reference sequence). CDR3 length: 16 residues. Trimming cost V 4 bases and J 8 bases; bases outside gene matches: 7. Here the CDR3 DNA reads TGTGCCAGCAGCCCAAGGACTAGCGGGGGGGTCGATGAGCAGTTCTTC. Translating it yields CASSPRTSGGVDEQFF.

CDR3 DNA sequence: TGTGCCAGCAGCCGGACCCTCCTCCTTGGGGGCCAGTACAATGAGCAGTTCTTC. This translates into CASSRTLLLGGQYNEQFF. The chain links TRBV4-2 to TRBJ2-1; D is perhaps TRBD1 (6 bases). V was clipped by 4 bases and J by 4 bases, with 23 bases between them. The V gene's germline CDR1 is LGHNA and CDR2 YNFKEQ. This CDR3 comprises 18 residues.

The chain is built from TRBV5-1 and TRBJ2-3; the D gene is possibly TRBD2 (7 bases). The CDR3 is 16 amino acids. Trimming cost V 4 bases and J 3 bases, with 18 bases left between them. CDR1 SGHRS and CDR2 YFSETQ come from the germline V gene. CDR3 coding DNA: TGCGCCAGCAGCCCGGCGGCGCGGGGGCCTACAGATACGCAGTATTTT. Amino acids: CASSPAARGPTDTQYF.

This clone has only one observation. The chain uses TRBV27 and TRBJ2-5; D is ambiguous. The DNA end lines up better with TRBJ2-7; the J call may be wrong. There are 16 residues in the CDR3. CDR1 and CDR2 from the germline V gene are MNHEY and SMNVEV (reference sequence). The CDR3 sequence: CASSPDGHPGVYEQYF. In nucleotides, the CDR3 is TGTGCCAGCAGTCCCGACGGCCACCCCGGCGTCTACGAGCAGTACTTC.

On this clone itself: Germline and junction disagree at one end, which may indicate a read error. The rearrangement joins TRBV2 to TRBJ1-6; maybe TRBD1 (6 bases). The CDR3 has 17 residues. Looked up from germline, CDR1 is SNHLY and CDR2 is FYNNEI. CDR3 protein: CASREGGGISYNSPLHF. The CDR3 DNA reads as TGTGCCAGCAGGGAAGGGGGTGGGATCTCCTATAATTCACCCCTCCACTTT.

The chain is built from TRBV7-8 and TRBJ2-2; 12 bases fit TRBD2. CDR3 length equals 16 residues. V lost 5 bases, J lost 6 bases, and 7 bases stayed unmatched. Germline CDR1 is SGHVS and CDR2 is FQNEAQ. This CDR3 reads CASSLRLAGVPGELFF. The CDR3 DNA is TGTGCCAGCAGCCTTAGACTAGCGGGAGTACCCGGGGAGCTGTTTTTT.

The chain carries TRBV30 and TRBJ2-7, with D maybe TRBD1 (5 bases). This CDR3 contains 13 residues. Trimming removed 0 bases at V and 6 bases at J, with 12 bases between. Germline CDR1 reads GTSNPN; CDR2 reads SVGIG (reference sequence). The CDR3 is CAWSVQVGAEQYF. CDR3 nucleotide sequence: TGTGCCTGGAGTGTACAGGTAGGGGCCGAGCAGTACTTC.

The V call is TRBV2, the J call TRBJ1-2, with 7 bases lining up with TRBD1. With V trimmed by 9 bases and J by 4 bases, 5 bases remained unmatched. Germline CDR1 is SNHLY and CDR2 is FYNNEI. This CDR3 region has 12 residues. CDR3 loop: CASSGTVYGYTF. CDR3 nucleotide sequence: TGTGCCAGTTCCGGGACAGTCTATGGCTACACCTTC. The full variable domain, with the rest looked up from reference TRBV2 and TRBJ1-2, is EPEVTQTPSHQVTQMGQEVILRCVPISNHLYFYWYRQILGQKVEFLVSFYNNEISEKSEIFDDQFSVERPDGSNFTLKIRSTKLEDSAMYFCASSGTVYGYTFGSGTRLTVV.

The chain joins TRBV4-1 to TRBJ1-5; maybe TRBD1 (5 bases). The germline V gene has CDR1 MGHRA and CDR2 YSYEKL. Trimming shortened V by 5 bases and J by 4 bases, and 15 bases separated the two germline ends. CDR3 length: 15 residues. The CDR3 loop is CASSSGVLWNQPQHF. In DNA, the CDR3 is TGCGCCAGCAGCTCGGGGGTTCTTTGGAATCAGCCCCAGCATTTT.

This rearrangement joins TRBV5-4 to TRBJ2-2, with D possibly being TRBD1 (5 bases). The CDR3 runs 16 residues. The ends were cut back, 3 bases at V and 0 bases at J, with 12 bases in the middle. Per the germline V gene, CDR1 is SGHNT and CDR2 is YYREEE (reference sequence). Here the CDR3 reads CASSSTAFANTGELFF. As DNA, the CDR3 is TGTGCCAGCAGCTCGACAGCGTTCGCGAACACCGGGGAGCTGTTTTTT.

This chain uses TRBV5-5 with TRBJ1-2; D not resolved. Germline-derived CDR1 and CDR2 are SGHKS and YYEKEE (reference sequence). With 0 bases removed from V and 6 bases from J, the gap between germline ends came to 15 bases. The CDR3 runs to 15 residues. CDR3 region: CASSLADLEVNGYTF. CDR3 coding DNA: TGTGCCAGCAGCTTGGCCGATTTGGAGGTAAATGGCTACACCTTC.

The CDR3 coding sequence is TGTGCCAGCAGTGACAGGGGGGGAATTGGTGACACTGAAGCTTTCTTT. The encoded protein is CASSDRGGIGDTEAFF. This sequence joins TRBV6-1 and TRBJ1-1; 7 bases map to TRBD1. The germline gives CDR1 MNHNS, CDR2 SASEGT. The CDR3 length is 16 residues. With 3 bases clipped from V and 3 bases from J, the junction kept 10 bases outside the gene matches.